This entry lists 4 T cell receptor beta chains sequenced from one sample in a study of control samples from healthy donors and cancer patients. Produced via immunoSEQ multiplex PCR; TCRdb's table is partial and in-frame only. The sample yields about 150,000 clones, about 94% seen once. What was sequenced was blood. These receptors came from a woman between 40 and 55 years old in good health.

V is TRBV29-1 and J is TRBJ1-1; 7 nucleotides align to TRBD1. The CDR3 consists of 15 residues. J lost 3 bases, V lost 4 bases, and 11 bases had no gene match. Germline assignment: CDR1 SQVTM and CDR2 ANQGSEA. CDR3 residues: CSVGYHRGFHTEAFF. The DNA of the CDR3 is TGCAGCGTTGGGTACCACAGGGGTTTTCACACTGAAGCTTTCTTT.

Here the CDR3 DNA reads TGTGCCAGCAGCTTAGCGGGAGGTGAGCAGTTCTTC. It codes for CASSLAGGEQFF. The chain recombines TRBV7-9 with TRBJ2-1; a possible D gene is TRBD2 (6 bases). The germline V gene encodes CDR1 SEHNR and CDR2 FQNEAQ (reference sequence). Trimming cost V 0 bases and J 9 bases, with 6 bases left between them. The CDR3 spans 12 residues.

CDR3 in amino acids: CASSMPPLTGFYGYTF. The CDR3 nucleotides are TGTGCCAGTAGTATGCCCCCCCTTACAGGGTTCTATGGCTACACCTTC. This chain joins TRBV19 and TRBJ1-2, with a tentative D call TRBD1 (6 bases). The V and J ends lost 3 bases and 4 bases respectively, with 18 bases between them. CDR1 is LNHDA and CDR2 is SQIVND in the germline V gene (reference sequence). The CDR3 extends over 16 amino acids.

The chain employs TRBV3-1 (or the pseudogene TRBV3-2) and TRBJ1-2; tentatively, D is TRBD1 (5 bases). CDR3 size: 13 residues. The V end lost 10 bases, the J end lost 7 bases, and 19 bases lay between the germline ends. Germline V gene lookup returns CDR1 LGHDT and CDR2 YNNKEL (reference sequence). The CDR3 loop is CATREGQGGGYTF. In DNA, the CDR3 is TGTGCCACCCGGGAGGGGCAGGGAGGTGGCTACACCTTC.